The clone carrying this T cell receptor beta chain occurred many times. Its antigen is currently unknown. There are 15 residues in the CDR3. The junction had 10 bases not matched to a gene; V was cut back by 5 bases and J by 6 bases. Germline loops: CDR1 LNHDA, CDR2 SQIVND (reference sequence). The sample is drawn from a study of T cells after yellow fever vaccination. Findings of the study overall: The study re-detected most primary-vaccination clones after the booster (approximately 97% CD4, roughly 85% CD8).

Synthesis of TCR cDNA relied on 5'RACE template switching, which attached a universal primer site and UMIs. MiXCR, run by TCRdb on the 5' RACE reads, gives a single entry per CDR3 protein. Among 200,000 to 250,000 distinct CDR3 sequences listed, less than 3.5% were seen once. This material consisted of CD4+ T cells sorted from PBMCs, taken 10 days after the yellow fever booster vaccination. This TCR was recovered from a man younger than 35 who received the YFV17D yellow fever vaccine. V is TRBV19 and J is TRBJ2-7; 10 bases fit TRBD1. The CDR3 loop reads CASSPWDRGAGEQYF. The CDR3 nucleotides read TGTGCCAGTAGTCCCTGGGACAGGGGTGCTGGCGAGCAGTACTTC.